Listed here are 7 T cell receptor beta chains from one sample, sequenced in a study of blood T cell repertoires in COVID-19. Only in-frame clones appear in the TCRdb table, and some are missing; sequencing was by immunoSEQ multiplex PCR. Found here are hundreds of thousands of clones, 80% to 85% of them singletons; the top ten hold approximately 30%. Sequencing was carried out using peripheral blood. Every receptor here comes from a man aged 40-49 years with acute or convalescent COVID-19.

The chain recombines TRBV6-5 with TRBJ2-5, with D possibly matching TRBD2 (5 bases). Germline V gives CDR1 MNHEY, CDR2 SVGAGI. Trimming stripped 5 bases from V and 7 bases from J, with 20 bases between. This CDR3 has 15 residues. The CDR3 sequence: CASSPNRGGGGTQYF. Written as DNA, the CDR3 is TGTGCCAGCAGTCCGAACCGTGGTGGAGGAGGGACCCAGTACTTC.

The chain uses TRBV7-2 and TRBJ2-7; the D gene is possibly TRBD2 (5 bases). V lost 1 base, J lost 3 bases, and 13 bases lay in between. The germline CDR1 and CDR2 sequences are SGHTA and FQGNSA. The CDR3 extends over 15 amino acids. The CDR3 sequence is CASSLDGERSYEQYF. Here the CDR3 DNA reads TGTGCCAGCAGCTTAGACGGCGAGCGGAGCTACGAGCAGTACTTC.

This clone was detected only a few times. This chain uses TRBV30 with TRBJ1-2; 7 bases align to TRBD1. The J segment lost 4 bases and the V segment lost 3 bases, leaving 14 bases of the junction unmatched. This CDR3 has 16 residues. Germline V gives CDR1 GTSNPN, CDR2 SVGIG (reference sequence). The CDR3: CAWSVTGTGTVYGYTF. Here the CDR3 DNA reads TGTGCCTGGAGCGTTACCGGTACAGGGACAGTCTATGGCTACACCTTC.

V and J are TRBV14 and TRBJ2-1; D possibly corresponds to TRBD2 (6 bases). Trimming pared 1 base from V and 0 bases from J, leaving 19 bases between. Germline values: CDR1 SGHDN, CDR2 FVKESK. This CDR3 is built from 19 residues. CDR3 in amino acids: CASSQADKYSGFSYNEQFF. CDR3 in DNA: TGTGCCAGCAGCCAAGCAGATAAATATAGCGGATTCTCCTACAATGAGCAGTTCTTC.

The V and J genes are TRBV3-1 (or the pseudogene TRBV3-2) and TRBJ1-6, with D maybe TRBD1 (5 bases). CDR1 and CDR2 (germline): LGHDT, YNNKEL (reference sequence). There are 14 residues in the CDR3. V was clipped by 0 bases and J by 10 bases, with 10 bases between them. The CDR3 loop reads CASSQEEGQSPLHF. CDR3 coding DNA: TGTGCCAGCAGCCAAGAGGAAGGACAATCACCCCTCCACTTT.

This chain links TRBV2 with TRBJ1-4; the D gene is possibly TRBD1 (6 bases). CDR3 size: 12 residues. V shed 6 bases and J shed 8 bases, with 10 bases lying between them. Germline V gives CDR1 SNHLY, CDR2 FYNNEI. The chain's CDR3 is CASSVTGEKLFF. In DNA, the CDR3 is TGTGCCAGCAGCGTTACAGGGGAAAAACTGTTTTTT.

This clone was observed a few times. CDR3 residues: CASSLPRNRGYTEAFF. CDR3 in DNA: TGTGCCAGCAGCCTACCCAGGAACAGGGGCTACACTGAAGCTTTCTTT. This chain joins TRBV7-9 and TRBJ1-1; 7 nucleotides align to TRBD1. In germline, CDR1 is SEHNR, CDR2 FQNEAQ (reference sequence). The V segment lost 5 bases and the J segment 3 bases; nucleotides outside the gene matches: 12. The CDR3 has 16 amino acids.